This T cell receptor (beta chain) was captured in a study of PD-L1 blockade in urothelial cancer. Overall study results and limits: When measured at 3 weeks, tumor-associated blood clones expanded more in durable-benefit patients.

Looked up from germline, CDR1 is SQVTM and CDR2 is ANQGSEA. V lost 6 bases and J 0 bases, leaving 25 bases between the germline ends. The CDR3 contains 18 residues. Time point of the sample: pretreatment peripheral blood. Details on this clone: Its matching antigen is unknown.

Some clones are missing from TCRdb's copy, which holds only in-frame ones; the method was immunoSEQ multiplex PCR. The profile shows 85,000 to 95,000 clones, about 90% of them singletons. Sample: PBMCs, taken around atezolizumab (anti-PD-L1) treatment. This receptor was obtained from a man aged 55 to 70 with urothelial cancer. The V and J genes are TRBV29-1 and TRBJ2-3; tentatively, D is TRBD1 (6 bases). The CDR3 region is CSVPPQGAREASTDTQYF. For the CDR3, the DNA is TGCAGCGTCCCCCCACAGGGCGCGAGAGAGGCTAGCACAGATACGCAGTATTTT.